The T cell receptor (beta chain) under discussion was sequenced for a study of CD8+ T cells in alopecia areata. The authors extracted RNA and reverse transcribed it into cDNA as the sequencing template. TCRdb's table, derived via immunoSEQ multiplex PCR, lists solely in-frame clones and lacks some. The sample shows roughly 130,000 clones, roughly 58% of them seen only once. This clone was seen more than once but under ten times. Peripheral blood and lesional scalp punch biopsies were taken from alopecia areata patients. The researchers isolated CD4+ and CD8+ T cells from PBMCs by sorting. Per germline, CDR1 SGDLS and CDR2 YYNGEE. J lost 7 bases, V lost 0 bases, and 9 bases had no gene match. This CDR3 has 16 residues.

The clonotype was recovered from a human donor with alopecia areata. V usage is TRBV9 and J usage is TRBJ2-2; 7 bases are a match to TRBD2. This specimen consisted of CD4+ T cells sorted from blood, obtained at week 0. The CDR3 sequence: CASSVAPGGSHGELFF. For the CDR3, the DNA is TGTGCCAGCAGCGTAGCTCCCGGGGGGTCCCACGGGGAGCTGTTTTTT.